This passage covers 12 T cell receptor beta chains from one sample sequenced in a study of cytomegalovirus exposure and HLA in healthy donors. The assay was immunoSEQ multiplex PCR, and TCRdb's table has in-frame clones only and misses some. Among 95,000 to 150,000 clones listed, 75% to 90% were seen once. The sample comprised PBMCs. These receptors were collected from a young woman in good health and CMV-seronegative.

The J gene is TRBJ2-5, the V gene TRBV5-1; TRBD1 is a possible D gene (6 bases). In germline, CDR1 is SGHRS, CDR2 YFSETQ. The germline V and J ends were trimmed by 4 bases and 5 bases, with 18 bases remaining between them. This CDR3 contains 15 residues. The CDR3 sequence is CASSGGQPLGETQYF. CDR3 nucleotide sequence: TGCGCCAGCAGCGGCGGACAGCCCTTGGGGGAGACCCAGTACTTC.

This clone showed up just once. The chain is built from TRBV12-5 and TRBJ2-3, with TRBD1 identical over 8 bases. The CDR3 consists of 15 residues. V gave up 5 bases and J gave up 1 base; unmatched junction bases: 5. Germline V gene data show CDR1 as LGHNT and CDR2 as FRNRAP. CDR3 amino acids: CASGLGQGGTDTQYF. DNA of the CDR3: TGTGCTAGTGGTCTAGGACAGGGAGGCACAGATACGCAGTATTTT.

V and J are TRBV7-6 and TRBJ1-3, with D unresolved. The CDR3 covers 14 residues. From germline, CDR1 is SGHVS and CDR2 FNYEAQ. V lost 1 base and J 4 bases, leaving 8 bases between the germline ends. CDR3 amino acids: CASSLGAAGNTIYF. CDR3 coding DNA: TGTGCCAGCAGCTTAGGTGCAGCGGGAAACACCATATATTTT. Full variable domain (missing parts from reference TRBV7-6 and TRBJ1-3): GAGVSQSPRYKVTKRGQDVALRCDPISGHVSLYWYRQALGQGPEFLTYFNYEAQQDKSGLPNDRFSAERPEGSISTLTIQRTEQRDSAMYRCASSLGAAGNTIYFGEGSWLTVV.

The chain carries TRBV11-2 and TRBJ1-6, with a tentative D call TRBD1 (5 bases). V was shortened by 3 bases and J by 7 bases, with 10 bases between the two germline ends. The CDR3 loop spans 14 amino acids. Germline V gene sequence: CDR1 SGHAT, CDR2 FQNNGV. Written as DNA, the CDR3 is TGTGCCAGCAGCTTGGGGGGGAGAAATTCACCCCTCCACTTT. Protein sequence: CASSLGGRNSPLHF.

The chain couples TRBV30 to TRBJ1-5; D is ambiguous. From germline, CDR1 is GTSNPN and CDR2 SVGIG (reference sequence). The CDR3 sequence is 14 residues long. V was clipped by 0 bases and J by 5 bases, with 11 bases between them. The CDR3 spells CAWSVPGWDQPQHF. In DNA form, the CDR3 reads TGTGCCTGGAGTGTTCCAGGTTGGGATCAGCCCCAGCATTTT.

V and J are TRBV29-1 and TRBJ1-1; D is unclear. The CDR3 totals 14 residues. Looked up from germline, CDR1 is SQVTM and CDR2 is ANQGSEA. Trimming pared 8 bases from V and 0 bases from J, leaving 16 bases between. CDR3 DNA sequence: TGCAGCTCCAGGATACAAGACATGAACACTGAAGCTTTCTTT. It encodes CSSRIQDMNTEAFF.

The CDR3 spells CAWSVHGQGTTYEQYF. The CDR3, as DNA: TGTGCCTGGAGCGTCCACGGACAGGGGACGACCTACGAGCAGTACTTC. This chain joins TRBV30 and TRBJ2-7, with 9 positions matching TRBD1. The CDR3 has 16 residues. The junction had 11 bases not matched to a gene; V was cut back by 3 bases and J by 2 bases. Germline V gives CDR1 GTSNPN, CDR2 SVGIG (reference sequence).

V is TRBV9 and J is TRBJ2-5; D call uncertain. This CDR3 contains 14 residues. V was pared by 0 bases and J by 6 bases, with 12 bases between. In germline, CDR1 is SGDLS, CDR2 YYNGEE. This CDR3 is CASSVDRLEQTQYF. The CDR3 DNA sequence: TGTGCCAGCAGCGTAGATCGGCTAGAACAGACCCAGTACTTC.

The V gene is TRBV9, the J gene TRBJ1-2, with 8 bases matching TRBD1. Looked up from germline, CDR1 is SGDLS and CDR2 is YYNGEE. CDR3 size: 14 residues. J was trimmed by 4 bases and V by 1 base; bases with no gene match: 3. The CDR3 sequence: CASSVSGGLYGYTF. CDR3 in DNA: TGTGCCAGCAGCGTATCAGGGGGCCTCTATGGCTACACCTTC.

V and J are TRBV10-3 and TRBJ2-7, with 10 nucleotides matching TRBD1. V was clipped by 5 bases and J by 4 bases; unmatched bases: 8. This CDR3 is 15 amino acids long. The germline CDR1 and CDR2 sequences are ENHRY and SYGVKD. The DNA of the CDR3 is TGTGCCATCAGTAGTTCCGGGACAGGGGATTACGAGCAGTACGTC. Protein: CAISSSGTGDYEQYV.

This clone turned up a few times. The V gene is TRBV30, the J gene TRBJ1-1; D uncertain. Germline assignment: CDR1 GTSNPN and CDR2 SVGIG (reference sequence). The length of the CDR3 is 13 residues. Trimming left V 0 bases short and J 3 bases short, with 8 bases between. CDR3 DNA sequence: TGTGCCTGGAGTGTACAGACCCACACTGAAGCTTTCTTT. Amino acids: CAWSVQTHTEAFF.

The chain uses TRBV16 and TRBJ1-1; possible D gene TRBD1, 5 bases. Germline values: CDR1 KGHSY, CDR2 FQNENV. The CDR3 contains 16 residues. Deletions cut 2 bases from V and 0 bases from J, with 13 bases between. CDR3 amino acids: CASSQLGADLNTEAFF. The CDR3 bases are TGTGCCAGCAGCCAACTTGGGGCAGATCTGAACACTGAAGCTTTCTTT.